This is a list of T cell receptor beta chains from one sample in a study of CD8+ T cells in alopecia areata. Sequencing used immunoSEQ multiplex PCR; TCRdb keeps in-frame clones, though not all of them. The top ten clones hold 2% to 3% of a sample with about 210,000 clones, roughly 44% of them seen once. The source material was CD4+ T cells sorted from blood, sampled around week 37, from a patient treated with tofacitinib. The source of these receptors is a human donor with alopecia areata. CDR3s include the opening cysteine and the closing phenylalanine or tryptophan. The order of the fields is V gene, J gene, clone size, D gene, CDR3 DNA, CDR3 protein. The D gene is left open where the match is weak. Expanded clones get a size class; other rows say once, few or many, or leave the size out.

>TRBV5-1|TRBJ2-6|few|TRBD1
TGCGCCAGCAGCCCAAGACAGGGGGCGCAAGCTGGGGCCAACGTCCTGACTTTC
CASSPRQGAQAGANVLTF
>TRBV7-2|TRBJ2-3|-|TRBD2
TGTGCCAGCAGCCAGGGACTAGCTGATAGCACAGATACGCAGTATTTT
CASSQGLADSTDTQYF
>TRBV9|TRBJ1-2|-|-
TGTGCCAGCAGCGTCGGGGGCGGCTATGGCTACACCTTC
CASSVGGGYGYTF
>TRBV29-1|TRBJ2-3|few|TRBD1
TGCAGCGTTGAGAGGACAGGGGCCCCGGATACGCAGTATTTT
CSVERTGAPDTQYF
>TRBV29-1|TRBJ2-1|-|-
TGCAGCGTTGAACCCCTATGGAATGAGCAGTTCTTC
CSVEPLWNEQFF
>TRBV27|TRBJ1-1|many|-
TGTGCCAGCAGACCAGGGAGGCTTTTGAACACTGAAGCTTTCTTT
CASRPGRLLNTEAFF
>TRBV29-1|TRBJ1-2|-|-
TGCAGCGTGTCCGATGGCTACACCTTC
CSVSDGYTF
>TRBV29-1|TRBJ2-7|few|TRBD2
TGCAGCGTTGGGACTAGCGGCTCCTACGAGCAGTACTTC
CSVGTSGSYEQYF
>TRBV7-8|TRBJ2-7|many|-
TGTGCCAGCAGCTCGTCCAGGGTCGAGCAGTACTTC
CASSSSRVEQYF
>TRBV29-1|TRBJ2-1|few|TRBD1
TGCAGCGTCGGACGACCCGGGACAGACTCCTACAATGAGCAGTTCTTC
CSVGRPGTDSYNEQFF
>TRBV28|TRBJ2-1|-|TRBD2
TGTGCCAGCAGACCTTCCGGGACTAGCGGGAGGACCGCCTACAATGAGCAGTTCTTC
CASRPSGTSGRTAYNEQFF
>TRBV7-2|TRBJ2-1|-|TRBD2
TGTGCCAGCAGCCTAGCGGGGTTGAAGGGCTACAATGAGCAGTTCTTC
CASSLAGLKGYNEQFF
>TRBV19|TRBJ1-2|-|-
TGTGCCAGTGGGTCAGGGCCCCTCTATGGCTACACCTTC
CASGSGPLYGYTF
>TRBV28|TRBJ2-1|few|TRBD2
TGTGCCAGCAGTTTATCAAGCGGGAGGGGTGTCGATGAGCAGTTCTTC
CASSLSSGRGVDEQFF
>TRBV6-5|TRBJ2-7|-|TRBD2
TGTGCCAGCAGTCACAGGACTAGCGGTACCTACGAGCAGTACTTC
CASSHRTSGTYEQYF
>TRBV4-1|TRBJ2-1|few|TRBD2
TGCGCCAGCAGCCAAGTCCTAGGACTAGCAGTTTACAATGAGCAGTTCTTC
CASSQVLGLAVYNEQFF
>TRBV5-1|TRBJ2-1|few|TRBD2
TGCGCCAGCAGCTTGACTAGCGGGGGGATTGAGCAGTTCTTC
CASSLTSGGIEQFF
>TRBV7-9|TRBJ2-2|few|-
TGTGCCAGCAGCTTAGTGGACACCGGGGAGCTGTTTTTT
CASSLVDTGELFF
>TRBV7-9|TRBJ2-7|few|-
TGTGCCAGCGGGGTCTACGAGCAGTACTTC
CASGVYEQYF
>TRBV30|TRBJ2-1|-|-
TGTGCCTTGGAAGGAACCAGGAGCTCCTACAATGAGCAGTTCTTC
CALEGTRSSYNEQFF
>TRBV5-1|TRBJ2-1|-|TRBD1
TGCGCCAGCAGCTTCGGGACAGGGAGCTCCTACAATGAGCAGTTCTTC
CASSFGTGSSYNEQFF
>TRBV5-1|TRBJ2-7|-|-
TGCGCCAGCAGCCCGGGACATACCTACGAGCAGTACTTC
CASSPGHTYEQYF
>TRBV7-8|TRBJ2-3|few|-
TGTGCCAGCAGCCCAGGCCCGCCGGGAATCACAGATACGCAGTATTTT
CASSPGPPGITDTQYF
>TRBV29-1|TRBJ2-4|-|TRBD1
TGCAGCGTTGAAAAGGGGACAGGGGTCATTCAGTACTTC
CSVEKGTGVIQYF
>TRBV4-1|TRBJ2-5|-|-
TGCGCCAGCAGCCCTGGACACAAATCCCAAGAGACCCAGTACTTC
CASSPGHKSQETQYF
>TRBV10-2|TRBJ2-3|few|TRBD2
TGCGCCAGCAGTCAACGGGGGGGAACGGGGCTCACAGATACGCAGTATTTT
CASSQRGGTGLTDTQYF
>TRBV29-1|TRBJ1-2|few|TRBD1
TGCAGCGTTGCGGTGACAGGGACGGATGGCTACACCTTC
CSVAVTGTDGYTF
>TRBV20-1|TRBJ1-2|-|-
TGCAGTGCTAGAGAGGATGGCTACACCTTC
CSAREDGYTF
>TRBV29-1|TRBJ2-3|-|-
TGCAGCGTTGAAGGCGACACAGATACGCAGTATTTT
CSVEGDTDTQYF
>TRBV6-1|TRBJ2-7|once|-
TGTGCCAGCAGTGAATGGGGGTACGAGCAGTACTTC
CASSEWGYEQYF
>TRBV11-2|TRBJ2-5|-|-
TGTGCCAGCAGCATTCCAGTGGGAGAGACCCAGTACTTC
CASSIPVGETQYF
>TRBV6-5|TRBJ1-2|-|TRBD1
TGTGCCAGCAGTTACTCGGATGAGGGGGCAGGTGGCTACACCTTC
CASSYSDEGAGGYTF
>TRBV27|TRBJ2-3|-|-
TGTGCCAGCAGCTCTATGGGCCTTAGCACAGATACGCAGTATTTT
CASSSMGLSTDTQYF
>TRBV7-9|TRBJ1-4|few|-
TGTGCCAGCAGCTTAGAAAAGGGCATCCTGTTTTTT
CASSLEKGILFF
>TRBV18|TRBJ2-5|-|-
TGTGCCAGCTCACCACCTGACTTCGGGACCCAGTACTTC
CASSPPDFGTQYF
>TRBV19|TRBJ1-4|few|-
TGTGCCAGTAGTACCAGGGGAGAAAAACTGTTTTTT
CASSTRGEKLFF
>TRBV14|TRBJ2-7|-|-
TGTGCCAGCAGCCAAGAGGACAGCCGTGCCTACGAGCAGTACTTC
CASSQEDSRAYEQYF
>TRBV7-3|TRBJ2-6|few|-
TGTGCCAGCGCCAGAATCTCTGGGGCCAACGTCCTGACTTTC
CASARISGANVLTF
>TRBV30|TRBJ2-5|-|-
TGTGCCTGGAGTCTAGGAGAGTACCAAGAGACCCAGTACTTC
CAWSLGEYQETQYF
>TRBV29-1|TRBJ2-5|-|TRBD2
TGCAGCGTGGGGACTAACCAAGAGACCCAGTACTTC
CSVGTNQETQYF
>TRBV30|TRBJ2-1|-|TRBD2
TGTGCCTGGGGACCGGGACTAGCGGCCTACAATGAGCAGTTCTTC
CAWGPGLAAYNEQFF
>TRBV7-9|TRBJ1-1|few|-
TGTGCCAGCAGCTTATTCTTGGACATGAACACTGAAGCTTTCTTT
CASSLFLDMNTEAFF
>TRBV18|TRBJ2-3|-|-
TGTGCCAGCCGACGAGCGGATCTTACAGATACGCAGTATTTT
CASRRADLTDTQYF
>TRBV27|TRBJ1-2|-|TRBD1
TGTGCCAGCAGTTCCAGGACAGGAGCAAACTATGGCTACACCTTC
CASSSRTGANYGYTF
>TRBV7-2|TRBJ2-7|-|-
TGTGCCAGCAGCTTAGGAATGGAGGCCTCCGAGCAGTACTTC
CASSLGMEASEQYF
>TRBV29-1|TRBJ1-5|-|-
TGCAGCGTCAGGGACCCTGGGAATCAGCCCCAGCATTTT
CSVRDPGNQPQHF
>TRBV30|TRBJ1-2|few|-
TGTGCCTGGAGCTCCCGAGTACATACTAGCTATGGCTACACCTTC
CAWSSRVHTSYGYTF
>TRBV5-1|TRBJ2-7|-|-
TGCGCCAGCAGCCGGGCGATCCCCTACGAGCAGTACTTC
CASSRAIPYEQYF
>TRBV5-6|TRBJ2-3|-|TRBD1
TGTGCCAGCAGCTTCGGGACAGGGAGAGATACGCAGTATTTT
CASSFGTGRDTQYF
>TRBV10-3|TRBJ1-1|once|TRBD1
TGTGCCGCCGCCGGGACAGGGAACACTGAAGCTTTCTTT
CAAAGTGNTEAFF